A single sample gave rise to the 25 T cell receptor beta chains below, sequenced in a study of OX40 agonist ivuxolimab in advanced cancers. This table comes from immunoSEQ multiplex PCR, and its TCRdb copy is limited to in-frame clones, with some not included. The sample yields around 50,000 clones, approximately 88% seen once. The source was CD4+ or CD8+ T cells sorted from blood, collected in a trial of the OX40 agonist ivuxolimab. These receptors came from an adult with an advanced solid tumor such as melanoma, head and neck, liver or kidney cancer.

The chain links TRBV18 to TRBJ1-1; unclear D gene. With 3 bases removed from V and 1 base from J, the gap between germline ends came to 6 bases. The CDR3 loop spans 13 amino acids. Germline V CDR1 and CDR2: KGHSH, LQKENI. The DNA of the CDR3 is TGTGCCAGCTCACCTCTGGAGAACACTGAAGCTTTCTTT. This codes for CASSPLENTEAFF.

This rearrangement joins TRBV6-5 to TRBJ2-4; perhaps TRBD2 as D (5 bases). The germline V gene encodes CDR1 MNHEY and CDR2 SVGAGI. V was shortened by 6 bases and J by 4 bases, with 16 bases between the two germline ends. This CDR3 has 15 residues. CDR3 coding DNA: TGTGCCAGCAGAGGAGGAGGAGAGATTAAAAACATTCAGTACTTC. This sequence encodes CASRGGGEIKNIQYF.

This rearrangement joins TRBV19 to TRBJ1-1; TRBD1 matches at 7 bases. Trimming removed 6 bases from V and 1 base from J; junction bases left unmatched: 5. The CDR3 has 14 amino acids. Germline V gene lookup returns CDR1 LNHDA and CDR2 SQIVND (reference sequence). CDR3 coding DNA: TGTGCCAGTAGGGCAAGGACAGGGAACACTGAAGCTTTCTTT. It specifies CASRARTGNTEAFF.

CDR3 loop: CASGKGDMNTEAFF. Written as DNA, the CDR3 is TGTGCCAGCGGCAAGGGAGACATGAACACTGAAGCTTTCTTT. This chain joins TRBV27 and TRBJ1-1; D call uncertain. V was trimmed by 8 bases and J by 0 bases, leaving 13 bases between them. The germline V gene encodes CDR1 MNHEY and CDR2 SMNVEV (reference sequence). This CDR3 region has 14 residues.

The genes are TRBV10-3 and TRBJ2-1; 7 bases are a match to TRBD1. The CDR3 has 14 amino acids. V lost 5 bases and J lost 10; bases outside the gene matches: 11. The germline V gene encodes CDR1 ENHRY and CDR2 SYGVKD. The CDR3 DNA reads TGTGCCATCAGTTACAGGGACAGTGGGGGCGAGCAGTTCTTC. It yields the protein CAISYRDSGGEQFF.

Remarks on this clone: Additional DNA sequences in this sample encode the identical CDR3. J is TRBJ2-5 and V is TRBV11-2; D is unclear. Trimming removed 1 base at V and 5 bases at J, with 2 bases between. The CDR3 is made up of 11 amino acids. Germline V gives CDR1 SGHAT, CDR2 FQNNGV. This CDR3 reads CASSLVETQYF. The CDR3 DNA reads as TGTGCCAGCAGCTTAGTCGAGACCCAGTACTTC.

The chain carries TRBV5-1 and TRBJ1-2; D not certain. The germline gives CDR1 SGHRS, CDR2 YFSETQ. The germline V and J ends were trimmed by 3 bases and 0 bases, with 12 bases remaining between them. This CDR3 is 15 amino acids long. The chain's CDR3 is CASSSAGTTNYGYTF. Here the CDR3 DNA reads TGCGCCAGCAGCTCCGCCGGCACGACTAACTATGGCTACACCTTC.

V and J are TRBV30 and TRBJ1-2; 8 bases fit TRBD1. There are 15 residues in the CDR3. After removal of 6 bases from V and 2 bases from J, the junction contained 11 bases not matched to a gene. Germline V gives CDR1 GTSNPN, CDR2 SVGIG (reference sequence). The CDR3 region has the DNA TGTGCCTGCTCTGGGGGACAGGCTCGAAACTATGGCTACACCTTC. It encodes CACSGGQARNYGYTF.

The rearrangement joins TRBV7-2 to TRBJ2-5; D may be TRBD1 (6 bases). The CDR3 sequence is 14 residues long. Germline-derived CDR1 and CDR2 are SGHTA and FQGNSA. Between the trimmed V and J ends, which lost 2 bases and 4 bases, there was a span of 11 bases. As DNA, the CDR3 is TGTGCCAGCAGCTTAAGGCAGGGGAGAGAGACCCAGTACTTC. It translates to CASSLRQGRETQYF.

This clone was seen just once. This chain links TRBV30 with TRBJ1-5, with D possibly TRBD1 on 6 matching bases. Trimming left V 3 bases short and J 6 bases short, with 12 bases between. This CDR3 has 13 residues. The germline V gene encodes CDR1 GTSNPN and CDR2 SVGIG (reference sequence). CDR3 in DNA: TGTGCCTGGAGAGGGGGGACGGGTCAGCCCCAGCATTTT. It specifies CAWRGGTGQPQHF.

The chain joins TRBV5-1 to TRBJ1-1; D remains unclear. The CDR3 totals 18 residues. The V gene's germline CDR1 is SGHRS and CDR2 YFSETQ. V gave up 1 base and J gave up 0 bases, with 19 bases separating them. In DNA form, the CDR3 reads TGCGCCAGCAGCTTGAGTTTGCAGAGCGATTTCATGAACACTGAAGCTTTCTTT. Its translation: CASSLSLQSDFMNTEAFF.

CDR3 DNA sequence: TGTGCCAGCAGTCAGGGACTAGCGGGAGGGGGGTTACAAGAGACCCAGTACTTC. Amino acid sequence: CASSQGLAGGGLQETQYF. The chain couples TRBV2 to TRBJ2-5, with 16 bases fitting TRBD2. CDR3 size: 18 residues. V lost 5 bases and J lost 2; bases outside the gene matches: 8. CDR1 is SNHLY and CDR2 is FYNNEI in the germline V gene.

The chain combines TRBV18 with TRBJ2-2; maybe TRBD1 (5 bases). V was trimmed by 3 bases and J by 5 bases, leaving 7 bases between them. Germline CDR1 KGHSH, CDR2 LQKENI. This CDR3 spans 13 amino acids. CDR3 in amino acids: CASSPTETGELFF. CDR3 bases: TGTGCCAGCTCACCGACAGAAACCGGGGAGCTGTTTTTT.

This chain connects TRBV28 to TRBJ2-4, with TRBD1 matching over 10 bases. V was pared by 7 bases and J by 7 bases, with 10 bases of the junction left unmatched. Per germline, CDR1 MDHEN and CDR2 SYDVKM. The CDR3 totals 15 residues. CDR3 sequence: CASTFSGTGVNIQYF. The CDR3 DNA follows: TGTGCCAGCACCTTTTCTGGGACAGGGGTTAACATTCAGTACTTC.

The chain joins TRBV5-4 to TRBJ1-2; a possible D gene is TRBD1 (6 bases). The germline V gene encodes CDR1 SGHNT and CDR2 YYREEE (reference sequence). V was trimmed by 0 bases and J by 4 bases, leaving 10 bases between them. The CDR3 is made up of 14 amino acids. The CDR3, as DNA: TGTGCCAGCAGCTTGGAAGGGGGAGGCTATGGCTACACCTTC. As protein: CASSLEGGGYGYTF.

Only one count was recorded for this clone. The chain uses TRBV5-4 and TRBJ2-2, with a weak D call TRBD1 (7 bases). CDR1 is SGHNT, CDR2 YYREEE, per germline (reference sequence). The length of the CDR3 is 17 residues. Trimming took 4 bases from V and 1 from J, leaving 17 bases between them. This CDR3 reads CASSRRPGGLNTGELFF. CDR3 coding DNA: TGTGCCAGCAGCCGGCGCCCAGGGGGGTTGAACACCGGGGAGCTGTTTTTT.

This chain uses TRBV5-6 with TRBJ2-1; D gene unclear. CDR1 is SGHDT and CDR2 is YYEEEE in the germline V gene. The V end lost 0 bases, the J end lost 7 bases, and 17 bases lay between the germline ends. The length of the CDR3 is 16 residues. The CDR3 nucleotides read TGTGCCAGCAGCTTGGAGGCTCGCCAGAGCCTTAATGAGCAGTTCTTC. Amino acid sequence: CASSLEARQSLNEQFF.

This chain uses TRBV19 with TRBJ2-7, with D possibly being TRBD1 (5 bases). From germline, CDR1 is LNHDA and CDR2 SQIVND (reference sequence). Trimming left V 1 base short and J 0 bases short, with 10 bases between. CDR3 length: 15 amino acids. CDR3 protein: CASSIGQGYSYEQYF. The CDR3 DNA follows: TGTGCCAGTAGTATAGGTCAGGGATACTCCTACGAGCAGTACTTC. Complete variable domain (other parts from reference TRBV19 and TRBJ2-7): DGGITQSPKYLFRKEGQNVTLSCEQNLNHDAMYWYRQDPGQGLRLIYYSQIVNDFQKGDIAEGYSVSREKKESFPLTVTSAQKNPTAFYLCASSIGQGYSYEQYFGPGTRLTVT.

The rearrangement links TRBV6-5 to TRBJ1-1; TRBD1 is a possible D gene (6 bases). Germline assignment: CDR1 MNHEY and CDR2 SVGAGI. This CDR3 comprises 13 residues. Trimming cost V 0 bases and J 10 bases, with 12 bases left between them. The CDR3 loop is CASSYSDRTSAFF. For the CDR3, the DNA is TGTGCCAGCAGTTACTCAGACAGGACATCAGCTTTCTTT.

The chain is built from TRBV27 and TRBJ2-7, with 9 bases that match TRBD1. This CDR3 is built from 17 residues. V was pared by 9 bases and J by 1 base, with 16 bases of the junction left unmatched. In germline, CDR1 is MNHEY, CDR2 SMNVEV (reference sequence). CDR3 sequence (DNA): TGTGCCAGTACTATCTCCTCCCCGGGACAGGGTTCCTACGAGCAGTACTTC. Protein: CASTISSPGQGSYEQYF.

V and J are TRBV6-6 and TRBJ2-2; tentatively, D is TRBD1 (8 bases). The CDR3 totals 16 residues. The germline V gene encodes CDR1 MNHNY and CDR2 SVGAGI (reference sequence). V was trimmed by 6 bases and J by 1 base, leaving 15 bases between them. The CDR3, as DNA: TGTGCCAGCAGCTCACAGGGGGGGTTGAACACCGGGGAGCTGTTTTTT. Its protein product is CASSSQGGLNTGELFF.

The V gene is TRBV30, the J gene TRBJ2-5; D not certain. Trimming stripped 2 bases from V and 4 bases from J, with 8 bases between. The CDR3 spans 12 residues. Germline CDR1 is GTSNPN and CDR2 is SVGIG (reference sequence). CDR3 coding DNA: TGTGCCTGGAGTCTGACCGGAGAGACCCAGTACTTC. As protein: CAWSLTGETQYF.

The chain carries TRBV19 and TRBJ2-1; possible D gene TRBD2, 6 bases. In germline, CDR1 is LNHDA, CDR2 SQIVND (reference sequence). The CDR3 is 15 residues long. Between the trimmed V and J ends, which lost 3 bases and 4 bases, there was a span of 13 bases. DNA of the CDR3: TGTGCCAGTAGTATTTTTGCGGGAATATACAATGAGCAGTTCTTC. This encodes CASSIFAGIYNEQFF.

The rearrangement uses TRBV7-2 and TRBJ2-4, with a tentative D call TRBD1 (6 bases). The CDR3 length is 12 residues. Germline V lookup: CDR1 SGHTA, CDR2 FQGNSA. The V and J ends lost 3 bases and 6 bases respectively, with 6 bases between them. This CDR3 is CASSLTGNIQYF. CDR3 nucleotides: TGTGCCAGCAGCTTGACAGGAAACATTCAGTACTTC.

The chain couples TRBV2 to TRBJ2-7; 7 bases are shared with TRBD1. With V trimmed by 4 bases and J by 7 bases, 13 bases remained unmatched. The CDR3 runs 15 residues. Germline V gene data show CDR1 as SNHLY and CDR2 as FYNNEI. CDR3 DNA: TGTGCCAGCAGTGGGGCCGGGACAGTTTCGTCAGAGCAGTACTTC. It specifies CASSGAGTVSSEQYF.